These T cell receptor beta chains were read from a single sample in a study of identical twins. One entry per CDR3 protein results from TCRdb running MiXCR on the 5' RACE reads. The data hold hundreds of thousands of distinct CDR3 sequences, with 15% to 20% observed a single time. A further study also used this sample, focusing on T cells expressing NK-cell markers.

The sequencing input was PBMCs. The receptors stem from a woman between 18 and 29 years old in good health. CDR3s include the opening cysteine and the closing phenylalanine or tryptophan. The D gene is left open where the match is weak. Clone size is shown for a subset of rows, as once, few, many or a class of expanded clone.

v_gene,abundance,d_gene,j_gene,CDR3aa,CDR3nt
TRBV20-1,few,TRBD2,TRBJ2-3,CSATVIPGLAGAISTDTQYF,TGCAGTGCAACCGTCATACCGGGACTAGCGGGGGCGATTAGCACAGATACGCAGTATTTT
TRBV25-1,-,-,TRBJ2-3,CACSQAGGLDTQYF,TGTGCCTGTTCCCAGGCAGGGGGGTTAGATACGCAGTATTTT
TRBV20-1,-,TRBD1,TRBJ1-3,CSASRDRAISGNTIYF,TGCAGTGCTAGCCGGGACAGGGCCATCTCTGGAAACACCATATATTTT
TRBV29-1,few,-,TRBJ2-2,CSATNRRNTGELFF,TGCAGCGCGACAAATCGACGGAACACCGGGGAGCTGTTTTTT
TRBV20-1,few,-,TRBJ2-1,CSAQNRDLKYNEQFF,TGCAGTGCCCAGAACCGGGACTTAAAGTACAATGAGCAGTTCTTC
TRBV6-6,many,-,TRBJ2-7,CASSKLGAYEQYF,TGTGCCAGCAGTAAACTAGGAGCCTACGAGCAGTACTTC
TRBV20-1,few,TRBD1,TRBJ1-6,CSALETGNNSPLHF,TGCAGTGCTCTAGAGACAGGGAATAATTCACCCCTCCACTTT
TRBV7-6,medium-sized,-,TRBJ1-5,CASSLMSSNQPQHF,TGTGCCAGCAGCTTGATGAGTAGCAATCAGCCCCAGCATTTT
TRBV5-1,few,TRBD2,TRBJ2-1,CASSISGESSYNEQFF,TGCGCCAGCAGCATTAGCGGGGAGAGCTCCTACAATGAGCAGTTCTTC
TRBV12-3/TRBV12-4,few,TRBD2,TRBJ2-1,CASSQSGAQTEQFF,TGTGCCAGCAGTCAAAGCGGGGCCCAAACGGAGCAGTTCTTC
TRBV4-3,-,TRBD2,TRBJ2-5,CASNQDVGAGAKTQYF,TGCGCCAGCAACCAAGATGTCGGTGCGGGAGCCAAGACCCAGTACTTC
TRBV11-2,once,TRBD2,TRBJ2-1,CASSLKTSGLNTYNEQFF,TGTGCCAGCAGCTTAAAGACTAGCGGGCTTAACACCTACAATGAGCAGTTCTTC
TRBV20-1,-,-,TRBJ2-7,CSASGLGRSRLEQYF,TGCAGTGCTAGTGGTCTAGGACGGAGCCGACTTGAGCAGTACTTC
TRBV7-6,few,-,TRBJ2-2,CASSLQGEWTGELFF,TGTGCCAGCAGCTTACAAGGGGAATGGACCGGGGAGCTGTTTTTT
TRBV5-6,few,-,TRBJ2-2,CASSLAPGHGELFF,TGTGCCAGCAGCTTGGCCCCAGGCCACGGGGAGCTGTTTTTT
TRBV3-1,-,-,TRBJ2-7,CASSQDYIVSSYEQYF,TGTGCCAGCAGCCAAGATTACATTGTCAGCTCCTACGAGCAGTACTTC
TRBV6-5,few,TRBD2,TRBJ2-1,CASSFTSGGPWVF,TGTGCCAGCAGTTTTACTAGCGGGGGACCGTGGGTCTTC
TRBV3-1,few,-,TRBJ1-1,CASGSQGAPSREAFF,TGTGCCAGCGGCTCACAGGGCGCCCCTTCTCGTGAAGCTTTCTTT
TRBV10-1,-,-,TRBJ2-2,CASSDPEAAGELFF,TGCGCCAGCAGTGACCCCGAAGCGGCCGGGGAGCTGTTTTTT
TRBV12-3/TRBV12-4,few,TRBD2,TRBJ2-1,CASSFRRGGLNEQFF,TGTGCCAGCAGTTTCCGGCGGGGGGGCCTCAATGAGCAGTTCTTC
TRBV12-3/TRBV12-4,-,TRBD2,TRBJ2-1,CASSRGLAGPSHNEQFF,TGTGCCAGCAGCCGAGGACTAGCGGGACCTAGCCACAATGAGCAGTTCTTC
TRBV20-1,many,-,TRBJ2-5,CSASDWQQETQYF,TGCAGTGCTAGCGACTGGCAACAAGAGACCCAGTACTTC
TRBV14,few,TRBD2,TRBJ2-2,CASSSSGSPGELFF,TGTGCCAGTTCTTCTAGCGGGAGTCCCGGGGAGCTGTTTTTT
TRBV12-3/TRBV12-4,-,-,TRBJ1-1,CASSIDQRRPFF,TGTGCCAGCAGTATCGACCAAAGGCGGCCTTTCTTT
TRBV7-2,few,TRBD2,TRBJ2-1,CASLTSGGAFSEQFF,TGTGCCAGCCTGACTAGCGGGGGGGCTTTTAGTGAGCAGTTCTTC
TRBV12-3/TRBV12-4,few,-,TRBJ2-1,CASSLVPVGYNEQFF,TGTGCCAGCAGTTTAGTCCCAGTTGGCTACAATGAGCAGTTCTTC
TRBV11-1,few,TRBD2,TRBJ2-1,CASSPTTSGGAVYNEQFF,TGTGCCAGCAGCCCGACGACTAGCGGGGGGGCGGTCTACAATGAGCAGTTCTTC
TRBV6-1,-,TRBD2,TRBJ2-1,CASQLRGEREEYNEQFF,TGTGCCAGCCAGCTCCGTGGGGAGCGGGAGGAATACAATGAGCAGTTCTTC
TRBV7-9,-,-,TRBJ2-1,CASSGGGGWNEQFF,TGTGCCAGCAGCGGGGGTGGGGGGTGGAATGAGCAGTTCTTC
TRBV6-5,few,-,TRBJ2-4,CASSSDRRLAKNIQYF,TGTGCCAGCAGTTCCGACAGACGATTAGCCAAAAACATTCAGTACTTC
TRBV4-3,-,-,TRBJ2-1,CASSQTTLGQYNEQFF,TGCGCCAGCAGCCAAACGACCCTCGGGCAGTACAATGAGCAGTTCTTC
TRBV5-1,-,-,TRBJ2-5,CASSPQGEGTQYF,TGCGCCAGCAGCCCGCAGGGCGAGGGGACCCAGTACTTC
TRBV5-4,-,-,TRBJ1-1,CASSQDMNTEVFF,TGTGCCAGCAGCCAGGATATGAACACTGAAGTTTTCTTT
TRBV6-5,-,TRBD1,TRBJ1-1,CASSYSRGQNTEAFF,TGTGCCAGCAGTTACTCGAGGGGGCAGAACACTGAAGCTTTCTTT
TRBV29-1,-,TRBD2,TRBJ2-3,CSVGSGRADTQYF,TGCAGCGTTGGCTCTGGGAGGGCAGATACGCAGTATTTT
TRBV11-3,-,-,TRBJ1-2,CASSLMGHTNYGYTF,TGTGCCAGCAGCTTGATGGGGCATACTAACTATGGCTACACCTTC
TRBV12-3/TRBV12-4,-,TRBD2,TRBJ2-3,CASRSRLAGGISQYF,TGTGCCAGCAGATCCAGACTAGCGGGGGGGATATCGCAGTATTTT
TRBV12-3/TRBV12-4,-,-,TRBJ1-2,CASSREQLYGYTF,TGTGCCAGCAGTCGCGAACAGCTCTATGGCTACACCTTC
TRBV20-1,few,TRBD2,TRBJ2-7,CSAMADIAGTSYEQYF,TGCAGTGCTATGGCAGATATAGCGGGGACCTCCTACGAGCAGTACTTC
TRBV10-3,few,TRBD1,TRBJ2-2,CAGRQGPSGELFF,TGTGCCGGACGACAGGGGCCCTCCGGGGAGCTGTTTTTT
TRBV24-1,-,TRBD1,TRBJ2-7,CATSDHTGTGYSSHSYEQYF,TGTGCCACCAGTGACCATACCGGGACAGGTTACTCGAGTCACTCCTACGAGCAGTACTTC
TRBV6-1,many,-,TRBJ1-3,CASSRESTGNTIYF,TGTGCCAGCAGCAGGGAATCTACTGGAAACACCATATATTTT
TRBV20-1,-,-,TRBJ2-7,CSARVGGDEQYF,TGCAGTGCTAGAGTCGGGGGCGACGAGCAGTACTTC
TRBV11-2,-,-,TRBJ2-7,CASSLRRPGTSYEQYF,TGTGCCAGCAGCTTAAGGCGCCCCGGGACATCCTACGAGCAGTACTTC
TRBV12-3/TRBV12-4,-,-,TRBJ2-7,CASSTEGPYEQYF,TGTGCCAGCAGCACTGAGGGACCCTACGAGCAGTACTTC
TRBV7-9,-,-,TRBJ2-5,CASRQGHQETQYF,TGTGCCAGCAGGCAAGGTCACCAAGAGACCCAGTACTTC
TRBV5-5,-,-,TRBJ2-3,CASSDQGRDTQYF,TGTGCCAGCAGCGATCAGGGGCGAGATACGCAGTATTTT